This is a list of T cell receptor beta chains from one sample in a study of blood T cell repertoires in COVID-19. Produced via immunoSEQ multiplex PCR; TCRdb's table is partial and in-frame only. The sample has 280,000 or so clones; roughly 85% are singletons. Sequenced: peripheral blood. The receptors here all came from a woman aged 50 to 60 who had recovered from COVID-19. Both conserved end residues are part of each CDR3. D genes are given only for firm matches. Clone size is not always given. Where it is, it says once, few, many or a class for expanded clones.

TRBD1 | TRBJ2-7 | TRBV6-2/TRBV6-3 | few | CASSPSPGQGVYEQYF | TGTGCCAGCAGCCCTTCCCCGGGACAGGGTGTCTACGAGCAGTACTTC
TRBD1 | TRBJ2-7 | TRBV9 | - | CASSPGQQIYEQYF | TGTGCCAGCAGCCCGGGACAGCAAATCTACGAGCAGTACTTC
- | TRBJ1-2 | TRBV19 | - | CASSIEQGSNYGYTF | TGTGCCAGTAGTATAGAACAGGGCTCTAACTATGGCTACACCTTC
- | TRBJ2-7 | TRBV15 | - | CATSRGGTSYEQYF | TGTGCCACCAGCAGAGGGGGGACTTCCTACGAGCAGTACTTC
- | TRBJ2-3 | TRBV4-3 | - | CASSRLTGTSTDTQYF | TGCGCCAGCAGCCGCTTGACTGGGACTAGCACAGATACGCAGTATTTT
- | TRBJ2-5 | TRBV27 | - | CASSLSSWGTTGGSQETQYF | TGTGCCAGCAGTTTATCGTCTTGGGGGACTACAGGGGGATCCCAAGAGACCCAGTACTTC
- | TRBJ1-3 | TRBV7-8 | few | CASSLGRLSGNTIYF | TGTGCCAGCAGCTTAGGGCGACTTTCTGGAAACACCATATATTTT
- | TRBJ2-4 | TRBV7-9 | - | CASSLGGSGFGSKNIQYF | TGTGCCAGCAGCTTAGGGGGCTCAGGGTTCGGGTCCAAAAACATTCAGTACTTC
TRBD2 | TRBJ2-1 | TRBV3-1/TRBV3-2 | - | CASSLRTSGPYNEQFF | TGTGCCAGCAGCTTACGCACTAGCGGACCCTACAATGAGCAGTTCTTC
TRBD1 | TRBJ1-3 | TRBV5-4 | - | CASSLDRGSGNTIYF | TGTGCCAGCAGCTTAGACAGGGGCTCTGGAAACACCATATATTTT
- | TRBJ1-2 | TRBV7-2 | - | CASSLVQEGYGYTF | TGTGCCAGCAGCTTAGTTCAGGAGGGCTATGGCTACACCTTC
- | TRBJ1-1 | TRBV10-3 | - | CAIKNTGSTEAFF | TGTGCCATTAAAAATACAGGGTCCACTGAAGCTTTCTTT
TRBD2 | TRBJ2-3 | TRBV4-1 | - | CASSQDGGGALSTDTQYF | TGCGCCAGCAGCCAAGATGGCGGGGGGGCTTTGTCCACAGATACGCAGTATTTT
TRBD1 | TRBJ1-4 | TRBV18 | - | CASSRNRGREEKLFF | TGTGCCAGCTCAAGAAACAGGGGGCGCGAGGAAAAACTGTTTTTT
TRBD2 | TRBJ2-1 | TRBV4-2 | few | CASSQGRGLAGNEQFF | TGTGCCAGCAGCCAGGGGAGGGGACTAGCGGGGAATGAGCAGTTCTTC
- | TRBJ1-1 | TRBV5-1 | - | CASSGQGIGTEAFF | TGCGCCAGCAGCGGGCAGGGGATTGGCACTGAAGCTTTCTTT
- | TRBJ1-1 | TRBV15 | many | CATSRPPETQGRSTEAFF | TGTGCCACCAGCAGACCTCCGGAAACACAGGGTAGGAGCACTGAAGCTTTCTTT
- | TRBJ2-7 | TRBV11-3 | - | CASRDSLGEGYEQYF | TGTGCCAGCAGGGACAGCCTGGGGGAGGGGTACGAGCAGTACTTC
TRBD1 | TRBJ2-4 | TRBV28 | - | CASTAGTGGSGAKNIQYF | TGTGCCAGCACCGCCGGGACAGGGGGCTCTGGGGCCAAAAACATTCAGTACTTC
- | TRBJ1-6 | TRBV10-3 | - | CAISKTASYNSPLHF | TGTGCCATCAGTAAAACAGCCTCCTATAATTCACCCCTCCACTTT
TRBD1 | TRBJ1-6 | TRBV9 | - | CASSTYGQGGSPLHF | TGTGCCAGCAGCACCTACGGACAGGGCGGTTCACCCCTCCACTTT
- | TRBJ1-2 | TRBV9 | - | CASSDGSTDYGYTF | TGTGCCAGCAGCGATGGAAGTACAGACTATGGCTACACCTTC
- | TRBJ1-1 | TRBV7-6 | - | CASSLRAGFVTEAFF | TGTGCCAGCAGCTTACGCGCAGGTTTCGTCACTGAAGCTTTCTTT
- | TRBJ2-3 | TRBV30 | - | CAWSVGRVGQYF | TGTGCCTGGAGTGTAGGCCGGGTCGGGCAGTATTTT
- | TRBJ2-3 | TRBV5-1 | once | CASSLGAAGTQYF | TGCGCCAGCAGCTTGGGGGCCGCTGGTACGCAGTATTTT
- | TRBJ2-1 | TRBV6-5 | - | CASRWDNSYNEQFF | TGTGCCAGCAGGTGGGACAACTCCTACAATGAGCAGTTCTTC
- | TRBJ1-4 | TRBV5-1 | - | CASRYNNEKLFF | TGCGCCAGCAGGTATAATAATGAAAAACTGTTTTTT